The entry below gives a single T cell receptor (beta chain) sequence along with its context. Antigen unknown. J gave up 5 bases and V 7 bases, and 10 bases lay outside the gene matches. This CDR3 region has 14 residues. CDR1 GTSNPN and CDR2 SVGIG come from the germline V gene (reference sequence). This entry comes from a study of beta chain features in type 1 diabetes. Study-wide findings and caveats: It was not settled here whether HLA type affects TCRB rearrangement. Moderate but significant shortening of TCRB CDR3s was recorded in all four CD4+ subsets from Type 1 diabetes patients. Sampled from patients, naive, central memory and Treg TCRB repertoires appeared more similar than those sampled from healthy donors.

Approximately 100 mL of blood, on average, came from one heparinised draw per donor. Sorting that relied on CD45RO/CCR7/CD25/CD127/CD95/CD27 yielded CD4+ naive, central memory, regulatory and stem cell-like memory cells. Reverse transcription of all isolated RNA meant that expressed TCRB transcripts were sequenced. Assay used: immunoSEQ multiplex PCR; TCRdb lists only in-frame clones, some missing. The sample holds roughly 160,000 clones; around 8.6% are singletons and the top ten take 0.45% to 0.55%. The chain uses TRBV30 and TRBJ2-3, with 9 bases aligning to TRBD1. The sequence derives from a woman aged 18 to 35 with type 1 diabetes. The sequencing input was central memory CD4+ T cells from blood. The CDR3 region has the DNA TGTGCCTCACCGACAGGGGGAGGTGGAGATACGCAGTATTTT. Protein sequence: CASPTGGGGDTQYF.